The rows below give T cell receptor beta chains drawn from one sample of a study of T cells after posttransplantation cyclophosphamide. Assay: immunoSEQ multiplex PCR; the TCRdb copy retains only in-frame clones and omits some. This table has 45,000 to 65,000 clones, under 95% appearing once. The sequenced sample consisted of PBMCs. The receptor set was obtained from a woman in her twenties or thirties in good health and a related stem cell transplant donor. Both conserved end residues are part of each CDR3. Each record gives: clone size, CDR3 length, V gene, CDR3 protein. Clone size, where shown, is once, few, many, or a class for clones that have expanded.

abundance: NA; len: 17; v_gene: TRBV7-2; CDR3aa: CASPPLFLRGPGNTIYF
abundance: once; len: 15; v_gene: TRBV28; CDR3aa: CASSLMAASSYEQYF
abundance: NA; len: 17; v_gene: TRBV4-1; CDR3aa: CASSQDKTSGVYYEQYF
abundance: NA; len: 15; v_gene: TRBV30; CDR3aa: CALSGDRGQVEKLFF
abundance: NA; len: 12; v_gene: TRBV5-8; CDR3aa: CASSLRRGWAFF
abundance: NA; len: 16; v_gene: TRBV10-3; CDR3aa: CAIRGGSGRSPYEQYF
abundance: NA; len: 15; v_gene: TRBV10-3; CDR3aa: CAISDAPRGDTEAFF
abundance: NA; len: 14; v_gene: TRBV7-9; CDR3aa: CASRPGGRNGELFF
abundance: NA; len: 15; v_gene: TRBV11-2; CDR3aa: CASSSGTVAYNEQFF
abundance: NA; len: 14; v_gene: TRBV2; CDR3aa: CASSVTTASNEQFF
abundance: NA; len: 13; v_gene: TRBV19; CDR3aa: CASSRQVDYGYTF
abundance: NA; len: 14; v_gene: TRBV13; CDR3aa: CVSRSTTNTGELFF
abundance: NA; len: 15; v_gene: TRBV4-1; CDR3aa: CASSRDRPTNEKLFF
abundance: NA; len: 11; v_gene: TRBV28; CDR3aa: CASSPGSRQHF
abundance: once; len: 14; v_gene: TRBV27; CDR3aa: CASSSRTGNTEAFF
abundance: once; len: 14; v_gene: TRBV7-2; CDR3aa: CASSGRLRNSPLHF
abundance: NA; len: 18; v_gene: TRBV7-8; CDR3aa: CASSLVVSSGGPGETQYF
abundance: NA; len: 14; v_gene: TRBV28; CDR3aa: CASSSRGAGDTQYF
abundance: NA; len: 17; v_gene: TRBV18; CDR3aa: CASSPRASRQGANEQFF
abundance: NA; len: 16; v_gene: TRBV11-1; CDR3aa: CASSLAATYGTDTQYF
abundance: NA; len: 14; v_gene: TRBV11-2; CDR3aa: CASALRTAGGPQHF
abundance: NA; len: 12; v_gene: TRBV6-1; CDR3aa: CASSESVGGQFF
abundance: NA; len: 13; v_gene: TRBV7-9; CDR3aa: CASSDLVVDGYTF
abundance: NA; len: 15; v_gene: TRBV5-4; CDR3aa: CASSLPSDSNYGYTF
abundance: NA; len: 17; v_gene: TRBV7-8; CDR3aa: CASSLESGGAGTGELFF
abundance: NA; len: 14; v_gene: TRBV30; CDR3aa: CAWSVYSAGAGYTF
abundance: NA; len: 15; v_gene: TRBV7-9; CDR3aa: CASSRTGVGDYGYTF
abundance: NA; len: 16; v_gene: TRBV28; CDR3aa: CASSFLIAGGASRLDF